A single sample is the source of the 9 T cell receptor beta chains below, sequenced in a study of response to subunit inactivated influenza vaccine (dated by TCRdb to 2016 to 2019). Library method: RT-PCR. Sequenced on an Illumina HiSeq 2500. In TCRdb, the public reads were trimmed at Q25 with fastp and aligned with MiXCR, with productive beta chains retained. When rows share a CDR3 protein, they turn into one entry using the most common DNA and genes. The sample has approximately 700,000 distinct CDR3 sequences on record, about 15% of them singletons. The ten largest clones add up to less than 7% of the sample. The specimen comprised PBMCs from blood, sampled approximately 15 days before vaccination. These TCRs come from a man aged 50 to 60 who received an inactivated influenza vaccine. Donor details come from another sample of the same person, matched by shared clones.

This chain joins TRBV29-1 and TRBJ2-1, with 10 nucleotides matching TRBD2. V dropped 3 bases and J dropped 8; count of bases not matched to a gene: 4. CDR1 is SQVTM and CDR2 is ANQGSEA in the germline V gene. The CDR3 is 13 amino acids. The CDR3 is CSVEVAGGYEQFF. The CDR3 DNA reads as TGCAGCGTTGAGGTAGCGGGGGGCTATGAGCAGTTCTTC.

This clonotype has just a few counts. The chain joins TRBV7-6 to TRBJ2-7; 8 positions match TRBD1. Germline values: CDR1 SGHVS, CDR2 FNYEAQ. The CDR3 has 13 residues. After removal of 5 bases from V and 6 bases from J, the junction contained 6 bases not matched to a gene. DNA of the CDR3: TGTGCCAGCAGCATATTGACAGGGGCCGAGCAGTACTTC. It is translated as CASSILTGAEQYF.

Points on this clonotype: The junction shows a germline mismatch at one end, possibly a read error. This chain connects TRBV15 to TRBJ2-3, with TRBD1 identical over 9 bases. This CDR3 is built from 16 residues. Germline-derived CDR1 and CDR2 are LNHNV and YYDKDF (reference sequence). CDR3 nucleotides: TGTGCCACCAGGAGAGATTCGGGACAGGGTCCAGATACGCAGTATTTT. Protein product: CATRRDSGQGPDTQYF.

The chain uses TRBV7-3 and TRBJ2-1, with TRBD2 identical over 13 bases. CDR3 size: 16 residues. The V and J ends lost 5 bases and 10 bases, in that order; junction bases with no gene match: 11. CDR1 is SGHTA, CDR2 FQGTGA, per germline. The CDR3 sequence is CASSPGTSGTSNEQFF. For the CDR3, the DNA is TGTGCCAGCAGCCCCGGGACTAGCGGGACAAGCAACGAGCAGTTCTTC.

This clonotype has only a few counts. V gene TRBV20-1 combines with J gene TRBJ2-4; TRBD2 is a possible D gene (5 bases). The ends were cut back, 6 bases at V and 2 bases at J, with 14 bases in the middle. Germline V lookup: CDR1 DFQATT, CDR2 SNEGSKA (reference sequence). The CDR3 is made up of 14 amino acids. The CDR3 coding sequence is TGCAGTGCGTTCGTCGGGGTTACCAAAAACATTCAGTACTTC. It yields the protein CSAFVGVTKNIQYF.

This clonotype has more than one count but fewer than ten. The rearrangement uses TRBV4-3 and TRBJ2-5; possible D gene TRBD2, 6 bases. CDR1 is LGHNA and CDR2 is YSLEER in the germline V gene. The CDR3 runs 14 residues. Trimming took 2 bases from V and 5 from J, leaving 12 bases between them. CDR3 DNA sequence: TGCGCCAGCAGCCAACAAACGGGAGTTGAGACCCAGTACTTC. It translates to CASSQQTGVETQYF.

This chain connects TRBV28 to TRBJ2-7, with TRBD2 as a possible D gene (5 bases). Germline V gene sequence: CDR1 MDHEN, CDR2 SYDVKM. V lost 8 bases to trimming and J lost 0 bases, with 14 bases between them. The CDR3 is made up of 14 amino acids. The CDR3 loop reads CASLRTFSSYEQYF. CDR3 sequence (DNA): TGTGCCAGCCTTAGGACTTTTAGCTCCTACGAGCAGTACTTC.

This clonotype was detected a few times. This chain links TRBV3-1 with TRBJ2-1; D ambiguous. CDR1 and CDR2 (germline): LGHDT, YNNKEL (reference sequence). V lost 1 base and J 3 bases, leaving 7 bases between the germline ends. There are 14 residues in the CDR3. Here the CDR3 DNA reads TGTGCCAGCAGCCAAGGTGAAGGCTACAATGAGCAGTTCTTC. It is translated as CASSQGEGYNEQFF.

Only a few counts were recorded for this clonotype. The V gene is TRBV4-2, the J gene TRBJ2-2; D unresolved. Trimming took off 1 base at V and 2 bases at J, with 8 bases between the two ends. Germline CDR1 LGHNA, CDR2 YNFKEQ. This CDR3 has 15 amino acids. As DNA, the CDR3 is TGTGCCAGCAGCCAAGTTGGCGTCAACACCGGGGAGCTGTTTTTT. Its protein is CASSQVGVNTGELFF.